This TCR beta chain was observed in a study of siplizumab effects on memory and regulatory T cells (dated by TCRdb to between 2018 and 2021). In terms of the full investigation: The study looked at the effect of siplizumab, an anti-CD2 antibody, on alloreactive T-cell subsets in allogeneic mixed lymphocyte reactions made from human PBMCs.

TCRbeta CDR3 sequencing was performed on sorted unstimulated T cells and on proliferating T cells recovered from mixed lymphocyte reactions. Fresh whole blood from ten to eleven HLA-typed healthy donors served as the source for isolating PBMCs. Unstimulated CD4+ non-regulatory T cells were FACS-sorted to map the origin of alloreactive clones. From its cysteine to its phenylalanine, the CDR3 spans 13 amino acids. Solely the CDR3 DNA is kept, with 39 bases framed from the first base. CDR1 and CDR2 are drawn from the germline V gene: MNHEY, SVGAGI. V lost 9 bases and J lost 1 base, and the count of bases not matched to a germline gene is 5. Points the paper makes about the study in general: A naive or memory phenotype could not be assigned to roughly 80-95% of proliferating CD4+ or CD8+ clones. Whether proliferating Tregs from siplizumab cultures actually had suppressive function was not functionally confirmed. Unstimulated naive T cells appeared to be more diverse than memory T cells, and naive cells seemed to make a substantial contribution to the alloresponse. The cumulative frequency of alloreactive sequences that could be traced back to unstimulated CD4+ memory T cells was significantly reduced by siplizumab. Because sequences at frequencies below about 10^-5 were poorly captured, only a minor fraction of alloreactive clones could be mapped back to unstimulated subsets. Among mappable alloreactive CD4+ clones, an average Treg-derived fraction of around 71% was observed with siplizumab, compared with 25% to 30% in control reactions.

The library was obtained by the immunoSEQ multiplex PCR assay. Some 100,000 TCR templates per sample were assayed by the deep sequencing platform. Genomic DNA extracted from sorted T cells was the material used for TCRbeta CDR3 sequencing. Per the source publication's procedure: The R programming language was used for the clonal analysis of the TCRbeta CDR3 data. Unstimulated samples were compared with post-reaction CFSE-low samples to define alloreactive CD4+ and CD8+ clones. By matching sequences to the repertoires of sorted unstimulated Treg and non-Treg cells, each alloreactive CD4+ clone was assigned a regulatory or non-regulatory origin. This immuneACCESS table, as held by TCRdb, lists in-frame sequences with V and J called but not all clones. Of the missing ones, under half trace to an unresolved V gene in checked studies; the others have no known cause. V, J and clone size are taken as reported in that table, and D and trimming were inferred from the DNA itself. The sample profile shows some 100,000 clones; around 94% of them were found once. The leading ten clones occupy approximately 1.4% of the sample.

This clone was seen only once. No cognate antigen has been identified for it. It has no much larger one-base neighbor in the sample; base qualities were not kept. The V gene is TRBV6-5 and the J gene is TRBJ2-5, with 7 bases matching TRBD1. Input material: non-Treg CD4+ T cells sorted from blood. The sample's cell subset or site label, decoded: FACS-sorted unstimulated CD4+ non-regulatory T cells. The source of this sequence is a human donor in good health. The bases read TGTGCCAGTTTCGGACAGGCCCAAGAGACCCAGTACTTC. Its protein reads: CASFGQAQETQYF.